This T cell receptor beta chain was sequenced for a study of Ad26.COV2.S vaccination and SARS-CoV-2 variants. Assay: immunoSEQ multiplex PCR; the TCRdb copy retains only in-frame clones and omits some. The sample records about 460,000 clones, 70% to 90% being singletons. This clone came up once. Stated treatment: approximately 18 received Ad26.COV2.S at low or high dose, single or two shots; about 5 received placebo; per-sample allocation not given. Samples analyzed were those drawn on day 63 after the first vaccine or placebo injection. The CDR3 has 14 amino acids. Looked up from germline, CDR1 is KGHSH and CDR2 is LQKENI. Deletions cut 3 bases from V and 4 bases from J, with 12 bases between.

The source was peripheral blood, collected in a trial of Ad26.COV2.S vaccine versus placebo. The chain is built from TRBV18 and TRBJ1-1; D unresolved. The TCR sequence derives from a person aged 18-65 years who received the Ad26.COV2.S COVID-19 vaccine or a placebo. In DNA, the CDR3 is TGTGCCAGCTCACCCAACTTCATAACCACTGAAGCTTTCTTT. Encoded protein: CASSPNFITTEAFF.